This note documents a single T cell receptor beta chain sequence. The target antigen is unknown. The same CDR3 is also encoded by other DNA sequences in this sample. The CDR3 contains 15 residues. In germline, CDR1 is SGHRS, CDR2 YFSETQ. Germline trimming cut 4 bases from V and 5 bases from J; bases unmatched to any gene: 8. The sample originates from a study of OX40 agonist ivuxolimab in advanced cancers. As for the study in general: Patients were infused with ivuxolimab every 2 weeks at 0.01 to 10 mg/kg. The mean age was approximately 60 years, ranging from about 23 to 79, with around four fifths of participants male. Anti-PD-1, anti-PD-L1 or anti-CTLA-4 therapy given earlier was allowed, and roughly 38% had some.

The method was immunoSEQ multiplex PCR; TCRdb's version includes in-frame clones alone and lacks a portion of them. The sample gives roughly 80,000 clones, under 90% of which show up once; approximately 1.7% is in the top ten. General observations from the study: Normalized T-cell clonal expansion was also low in a subset of nonresponders.

The TCR sequence derives from an adult with an advanced solid tumor such as melanoma, head and neck, liver or kidney cancer. This specimen was CD4+ or CD8+ T cells sorted from blood, taken in a trial of the OX40 agonist ivuxolimab. The chain combines TRBV5-1 with TRBJ1-2; 10 nucleotides agree with TRBD1. CDR3: CASSPTGGAEYGYTF. The CDR3 nucleotides read TGCGCCAGCAGCCCGACAGGGGGCGCGGAATATGGCTACACCTTC.